The 8 T cell receptor beta chains presented below share a single source sample, sequenced in a study of T cell changes during pregnancy in multiple sclerosis. The assay was immunoSEQ multiplex PCR, and TCRdb's table has in-frame clones only and misses some. Here the sample spans 95,000 to 100,000 clones, 91% being singletons. Sequencing used peripheral blood, obtained in the second trimester of pregnancy. Receptors originate from a female donor with multiple sclerosis, enrolled in a pregnancy study.

The chain links TRBV5-1 to TRBJ1-4; TRBD1 agrees at 8 bases. Germline CDR1 is SGHRS and CDR2 is YFSETQ. V lost 2 bases, J lost 3 bases, and 0 bases stayed unmatched. The CDR3 has 14 residues. The CDR3 reads CASSLQGANEKLFF. The CDR3 nucleotides are TGCGCCAGCAGCTTACAGGGGGCTAATGAAAAACTGTTTTTT. Supplemented by reference TRBV5-1 and TRBJ1-4, the full variable domain reads KAGVTQTPRYLIKTRGQQVTLSCSPISGHRSVSWYQQTPGQGLQFLFEYFSETQRNKGNFPGRFSGRQFSNSRSEMNVSTLELGDSALYLCASSLQGANEKLFFGSGTQLSVL.

This clone was seen once. The chain is built from TRBV11-3 and TRBJ2-7, with a tentative D call TRBD2 (6 bases). The CDR3 covers 15 residues. The germline V gene encodes CDR1 SGHNT and CDR2 YENEEA. V lost 1 base, J lost 0 bases, and 10 bases lay in between. As DNA, the CDR3 is TGTGCCAGCAGCTTAGGAGGCGGGGACTCCTACGAGCAGTACTTC. It specifies CASSLGGGDSYEQYF.

The gene calls are TRBV10-3 and TRBJ2-2, with unresolved D. CDR3 size: 12 residues. Between the trimmed V and J ends, which lost 5 bases and 6 bases, there was a span of 7 bases. Germline V gene data show CDR1 as ENHRY and CDR2 as SYGVKD. In nucleotides, the CDR3 is TGTGCCATCAGTCCCGAGTCCGGGGAGCTGTTTTTT. It encodes CAISPESGELFF.

The rearrangement links TRBV5-1 to TRBJ2-3, with TRBD2 matching over 8 bases. After removal of 4 bases from V and 3 bases from J, the junction contained 4 bases not matched to a gene. CDR1 is SGHRS, CDR2 YFSETQ, per germline. The CDR3 is 14 residues long. The CDR3 loop reads CASSPLAETDTQYF. The CDR3, as DNA: TGCGCCAGCAGCCCACTAGCGGAAACAGATACGCAGTATTTT.

The genes are TRBV5-4 and TRBJ2-7, with a tentative D call TRBD1 (6 bases). The CDR3 has 14 amino acids. Germline V gene data show CDR1 as SGHNT and CDR2 as YYREEE (reference sequence). V shed 4 bases and J shed 0 bases, with 11 bases lying between them. CDR3 loop: CASSPRDTSYEQYF. The CDR3 DNA follows: TGTGCCAGCAGCCCCCGGGACACCTCCTACGAGCAGTACTTC. Drawing the rest from reference TRBV5-4 and TRBJ2-7, the complete variable domain is ETGVTQSPTHLIKTRGQQVTLRCSSQSGHNTVSWYQQALGQGPQFIFQYYREEENGRGNFPPRFSGLQFPNYSSELNVNALELDDSALYLCASSPRDTSYEQYFGPGTRLTVT.

The chain recombines TRBV5-1 with TRBJ1-1; 7 nucleotides match TRBD1. CDR3 size: 15 residues. Germline V CDR1 and CDR2: SGHRS, YFSETQ. The V and J ends lost 4 bases and 4 bases, in that order; junction bases with no gene match: 10. CDR3: CASSHNTGAGTEAFF. The CDR3 DNA follows: TGCGCCAGCAGCCATAATACAGGGGCTGGCACTGAAGCTTTCTTT.

The chain links TRBV27 to TRBJ2-1; 10 nucleotides align to TRBD2. This CDR3 contains 15 residues. Germline loops: CDR1 MNHEY, CDR2 SMNVEV (reference sequence). With 4 bases clipped from V and 8 bases from J, the junction kept 8 bases outside the gene matches. The CDR3 DNA follows: TGTGCCAGCAGTTCACTAGCGGGATTAGCTTATGAGCAGTTCTTC. Protein: CASSSLAGLAYEQFF.

The genes are TRBV15 and TRBJ2-7, with D possibly being TRBD2 (6 bases). V was trimmed by 0 bases and J by 3 bases, leaving 9 bases between them. The germline V gene has CDR1 LNHNV and CDR2 YYDKDF (reference sequence). The CDR3 covers 14 residues. The CDR3 loop is CATSRDRTNYEQYF. CDR3 nucleotide sequence: TGTGCCACCAGCAGAGATCGGACTAACTACGAGCAGTACTTC.